These 16 T cell receptor beta chains originate from one sample sequenced in a study of glioma-infiltrating T cells after dendritic cell vaccination. This table comes from immunoSEQ multiplex PCR, and its TCRdb copy is limited to in-frame clones, with some not included. The profile shows roughly 38,000 clones, almost 85% of them singletons. Sequenced here: blood, sampled before dendritic cell vaccination. Every receptor here comes from a human donor with glioblastoma.

The rearrangement uses TRBV9 and TRBJ2-1, with 10 bases that match TRBD2. Trimming removed 4 bases from V and 2 bases from J; junction bases left unmatched: 3. The CDR3 is made up of 15 amino acids. The germline CDR1 and CDR2 sequences are SGDLS and YYNGEE. This chain's CDR3 is CASSISGGAYNEQFF. The CDR3 DNA reads TGTGCCAGCAGCATAAGCGGGGGGGCCTACAATGAGCAGTTCTTC.

V gene TRBV7-2 combines with J gene TRBJ1-2; 10 positions agree with TRBD1. CDR3 size: 14 residues. V trimming: 2 bases; J trimming: 8 bases; junction bases outside the gene matches: 5. Germline CDR1 SGHTA, CDR2 FQGNSA. The CDR3 coding sequence is TGTGCCAGCAGCTTAAGACAGGGGGCGCTGGGCTACACCTTC. Protein: CASSLRQGALGYTF.

The CDR3 loop reads CASTAGTGYEQYF. For the CDR3, the DNA is TGTGCCAGCACAGCCGGGACAGGGTACGAGCAGTACTTC. V gene TRBV5-5 combines with J gene TRBJ2-7; TRBD1 matches 9 bases. The germline gives CDR1 SGHKS, CDR2 YYEKEE (reference sequence). This CDR3 has 13 residues. Germline trimming cut 6 bases from V and 4 bases from J; bases unmatched to any gene: 5.

The V gene is TRBV14, the J gene TRBJ2-2, with 7 bases aligning to TRBD1. J was trimmed by 1 base and V by 5 bases; bases with no gene match: 10. Germline-derived CDR1 and CDR2 are SGHDN and FVKESK. This CDR3 has 17 amino acids. This CDR3 reads CASSLGRQGWNTGELFF. In DNA form, the CDR3 reads TGTGCCAGCAGCTTAGGACGACAGGGATGGAACACCGGGGAGCTGTTTTTT.

This chain uses TRBV19 with TRBJ1-6; D is unclear. The CDR3 has 16 residues. Germline CDR1 and CDR2: LNHDA and SQIVND (reference sequence). The germline V and J ends were trimmed by 5 bases and 0 bases, with 11 bases remaining between them. CDR3 amino acids: CASSPQRSSYNSPLHF. CDR3 bases: TGTGCCAGTAGTCCTCAGAGGAGCTCCTATAATTCACCCCTCCACTTT.

The rearrangement joins TRBV14 to TRBJ1-4, with TRBD1 identical over 7 bases. Germline CDR1 SGHDN, CDR2 FVKESK. The CDR3 is 14 amino acids. V shed 4 bases, J shed 5 bases, and the junction held 4 bases outside the gene matches. The CDR3 is CASSPTGRNEKLFF. The CDR3 bases are TGTGCCAGCAGCCCGACAGGGCGAAATGAAAAACTGTTTTTT.

The count of this clone is one. The chain employs TRBV11-2 and TRBJ1-2; D unclear. CDR3 length: 15 amino acids. Germline-derived CDR1 and CDR2 are SGHAT and FQNNGV. Trimming shortened V by 5 bases and J by 6 bases, and 19 bases separated the two germline ends. This chain's CDR3 is CASSLMGDMVDGYTF. CDR3 nucleotide sequence: TGTGCCAGCAGCCTGATGGGCGATATGGTGGATGGCTACACCTTC.

The chain carries TRBV27 and TRBJ2-5; the D gene is possibly TRBD2 (5 bases). The CDR3 contains 15 residues. Germline-derived CDR1 and CDR2 are MNHEY and SMNVEV (reference sequence). V was shortened by 2 bases and J by 5 bases, with 15 bases between the two germline ends. This CDR3 is CASSLSTATGETQYF. The CDR3, as DNA: TGTGCCAGCAGTTTAAGTACCGCCACGGGGGAGACCCAGTACTTC.

This clone was observed a few times. The chain has TRBV6-1 and TRBJ1-2; 7 nucleotides line up with TRBD1. V shed 5 bases and J 1 base; nucleotides not matched to a gene: 7. Germline CDR1 MNHNS, CDR2 SASEGT. The CDR3 consists of 15 residues. The CDR3 loop is CASSSYGTVNYGYTF. CDR3 DNA: TGTGCCAGCAGTTCGTACGGGACAGTTAACTATGGCTACACCTTC.

This clone has only one observation. The chain combines TRBV27 with TRBJ1-1, with a tentative D call TRBD1 (5 bases). The V gene lost 7 bases and the J gene lost 3 bases, with 12 bases spanning the gap. The CDR3 runs 13 residues. Looked up from germline, CDR1 is MNHEY and CDR2 is SMNVEV (reference sequence). The CDR3 DNA reads as TGTGCCAGCATGCAGGGATTGTACACTGAAGCTTTCTTT. Its translation: CASMQGLYTEAFF.

This clone was seen just once. The same CDR3 also results from other DNA sequences found in this sample. The genes are TRBV30 and TRBJ1-6; D remains unclear. There are 14 residues in the CDR3. Deletions cut 4 bases from V and 3 bases from J, with 10 bases between. Germline CDR1 GTSNPN, CDR2 SVGIG (reference sequence). The CDR3 loop is CAWTRVSYNSPLHF. The DNA for the CDR3 is TGTGCCTGGACCCGTGTTAGCTATAATTCACCCCTCCACTTT.

The chain combines TRBV11-2 with TRBJ1-2; D unclear. Germline lookup yields CDR1 SGHAT and CDR2 FQNNGV. The ends were cut back, 4 bases at V and 2 bases at J, with 14 bases in the middle. The CDR3 length is 15 residues. The CDR3 nucleotides read TGTGCCAGCAGCTCCTTGGCAGGAAGAAACTATGGCTACACCTTC. Its translation: CASSSLAGRNYGYTF.

J is TRBJ2-7 and V is TRBV7-9, with TRBD1 matching 10 bases. CDR1 is SEHNR and CDR2 is FQNEAQ in the germline V gene (reference sequence). The CDR3 has 16 amino acids. Germline trimming cut 1 base from V and 2 bases from J; bases unmatched to any gene: 5. The CDR3 nucleotides read TGTGCCAGCAGCTTAGGGACAGGGGGGAATCCCTACGAGCAGTACTTC. As protein: CASSLGTGGNPYEQYF. The full variable domain, with the rest looked up from reference TRBV7-9 and TRBJ2-7, is DTGVSQNPRHKITKRGQNVTFRCDPISEHNRLYWYRQTLGQGPEFLTYFQNEAQLEKSRLLSDRFSAERPKGSFSTLEIQRTEQGDSAMYLCASSLGTGGNPYEQYFGPGTRLTVT.

The rearrangement joins TRBV21-1 to TRBJ1-3; the table's D call, TRBD1, has no DNA check behind it. TRBV21-1 is a listed pseudogene. There are 15 residues in the CDR3. CDR3 DNA sequence: TGTGCCAGCAGCTCCGGGACAAGCTCTGGAAACACCATATATTTT. Amino acid sequence: CASSSGTSSGNTIYF.

The chain employs TRBV27 and TRBJ2-7, with TRBD1 matching 8 bases. CDR1 MNHEY and CDR2 SMNVEV come from the germline V gene (reference sequence). The junction had 7 bases not matched to a gene; V was cut back by 6 bases and J by 0 bases. The CDR3 is made up of 15 amino acids. CDR3 loop: CASRPDTGGSYEQYF. CDR3 nucleotides: TGTGCCAGCAGACCCGACACAGGGGGCTCCTACGAGCAGTACTTC.

V and J are TRBV7-9 and TRBJ1-5; 7 nucleotides line up with TRBD1. V was clipped by 5 bases and J by 0 bases; unmatched bases: 4. The CDR3 totals 15 residues. Germline CDR1 and CDR2: SEHNR and FQNEAQ (reference sequence). CDR3 loop: CASSPQGDSNQPQHF. CDR3 in DNA: TGTGCCAGCAGCCCCCAGGGGGATAGCAATCAGCCCCAGCATTTT.